This T cell receptor (beta chain) is from a study of cytomegalovirus exposure and HLA in healthy donors. Whole-study results and caveats: The classifier reportedly diagnosed cytomegalovirus status with high specificity and sensitivity. An analysis that came later showed most CMV-associated TCR beta chains appearing HLA-restricted.

This clone was observed once. Its antigen is unidentified. This PCR relied on a set of 60 Vbeta primers and 13 Jbeta primers. Sequenced by immunoSEQ multiplex PCR; TCRdb stores in-frame clones only, minus some. The sample holds about 93,000 clones, roughly four fifths seen once. The sequence came from a man aged 45-60 years in good health and CMV-seronegative. The sample consisted of PBMCs.

CDR3 loop: CASSWAASETYEQYF. The DNA of the CDR3 is TGTGCCAGCAGCTGGGCCGCTAGCGAGACCTACGAGCAGTACTTC. The chain is built from TRBV11-2 and TRBJ2-7; D perhaps matches TRBD2 (6 bases). This CDR3 region has 15 residues. Trimming left V 4 bases short and J 2 bases short, with 15 bases between. Germline V CDR1 and CDR2: SGHAT, FQNNGV.